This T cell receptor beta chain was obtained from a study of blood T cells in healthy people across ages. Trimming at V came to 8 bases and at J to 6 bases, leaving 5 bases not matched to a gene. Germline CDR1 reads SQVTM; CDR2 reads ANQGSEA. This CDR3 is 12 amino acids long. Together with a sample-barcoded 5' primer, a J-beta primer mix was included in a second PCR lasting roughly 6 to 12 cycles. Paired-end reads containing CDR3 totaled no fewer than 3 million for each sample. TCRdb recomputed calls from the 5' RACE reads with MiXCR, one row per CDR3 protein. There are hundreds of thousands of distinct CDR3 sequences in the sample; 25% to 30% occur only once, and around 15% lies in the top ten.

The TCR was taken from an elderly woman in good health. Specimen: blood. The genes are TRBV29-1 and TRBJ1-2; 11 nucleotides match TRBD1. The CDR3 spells CSSDRGQNGYTF. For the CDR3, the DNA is TGCAGCTCGGACAGGGGGCAGAATGGCTACACCTTC.